This T cell receptor (beta chain) comes out of a study of beta chain features in type 1 diabetes. Study at large: No age, gender or cell yield differences were seen between patients and healthy donors. Study-wide results and limits: In comparison with healthy donors, patients had naive, central memory and Treg TCRB repertoires that appeared more similar.

Staining for CD45RO/CCR7/CD25/CD127/CD95/CD27 allowed sorting of CD4+ naive, central memory, regulatory and stem cell-like memory cells. Purity above 95% was achieved in all sorted populations. The CDR3 is 14 amino acids. The V end lost 6 bases, the J end lost 6 bases, and 14 bases lay between the germline ends. Germline V CDR1 and CDR2: MDHEN, SYDVKM. Concerning this clone: Its antigen is unknown.

Every isolated RNA sample was fully reverse transcribed, so sequencing captured expressed TCRB transcripts. Sequencing used immunoSEQ multiplex PCR; TCRdb keeps in-frame clones, though not all of them. The table lists hundreds of thousands of clones, around a sixth of them singletons, with approximately 0.093% in the top ten. V is TRBV28 and J is TRBJ1-4; no definite D call. This TCR was sampled from a man aged 18-30 years in good health. Source material: naive CD4+ T cells from blood. The CDR3 sequence: CASRVLGEDEKLFF. Written as DNA, the CDR3 is TGTGCCAGCAGGGTGCTGGGTGAGGATGAAAAACTGTTTTTT. The variable domain in full, completed from reference TRBV28 and TRBJ1-4, reads DVKVTQSSRYLVKRTGEKVFLECVQDMDHENMFWYRQDPGLGLRLIYFSYDVKMKEKGDIPEGYSVSREKKERFSLILESASTNQTSMYLCASRVLGEDEKLFFGSGTQLSVL.